Listed here are 31 T cell receptor beta chains from one sample, sequenced in a study of cytomegalovirus exposure and HLA in healthy donors. Primers included in the PCR were 60 Vbeta and 13 Jbeta primers. Data came from immunoSEQ multiplex PCR; TCRdb stores just in-frame clones and leaves some out. This repertoire comprises 150,000 or so clones; its ten largest clones make up 1% to 1.5%. Sequencing was carried out using PBMCs. The receptors shown here come from an older woman in good health and CMV-seronegative.

This rearrangement joins TRBV2 to TRBJ2-7; 12 bases agree with TRBD1. With 5 bases clipped from V and 3 bases from J, the junction kept 8 bases outside the gene matches. CDR1 is SNHLY, CDR2 FYNNEI, per germline. The CDR3 loop spans 16 amino acids. The CDR3 nucleotides read TGTGCCAGCAGTCGGGACAGGGGGCGGCAAATCTACGAGCAGTACTTC. Protein product: CASSRDRGRQIYEQYF.

The chain recombines TRBV5-6 with TRBJ1-4; D is unresolved. Germline assignment: CDR1 SGHDT and CDR2 YYEEEE. Trimming removed 1 base at V and 8 bases at J, with 6 bases between. CDR3 length: 12 residues. In DNA, the CDR3 is TGTGCCAGCAGCTTGAGCGAAGAAAAACTGTTTTTT. It is translated as CASSLSEEKLFF.

The V call is TRBV4-1, the J call TRBJ2-1; 10 bases are shared with TRBD1. V lost 1 base and J lost 4; bases outside the gene matches: 7. Germline V gene lookup returns CDR1 MGHRA and CDR2 YSYEKL. The CDR3 runs to 17 residues. CDR3 region: CASSQGPRDRGYNEQFF. Here the CDR3 DNA reads TGCGCCAGCAGCCAAGGACCCCGGGACAGGGGATACAATGAGCAGTTCTTC.

V usage is TRBV28 and J usage is TRBJ1-3, with TRBD1 matching 7 bases. This CDR3 comprises 13 residues. V shed 5 bases and J 5 bases; nucleotides not matched to a gene: 3. Germline V gives CDR1 MDHEN, CDR2 SYDVKM. The CDR3 region is CASSHRGRNTIYF. Here the CDR3 DNA reads TGTGCCAGCAGTCACAGGGGTAGAAACACCATATATTTT. The full variable domain, with the rest looked up from reference TRBV28 and TRBJ1-3, is DVKVTQSSRYLVKRTGEKVFLECVQDMDHENMFWYRQDPGLGLRLIYFSYDVKMKEKGDIPEGYSVSREKKERFSLILESASTNQTSMYLCASSHRGRNTIYFGEGSWLTVV.

V and J are TRBV10-2 and TRBJ2-1; the D is unclear. The V end was cut by 2 bases, the J end by 2 bases, with 10 bases between. Looked up from germline, CDR1 is WSHSY and CDR2 is SAAADI. CDR3 length equals 15 residues. The CDR3 spells CASSERDFTYNEQFF. The CDR3 coding sequence is TGCGCCAGCAGTGAGCGAGATTTCACCTACAATGAGCAGTTCTTC.

The chain couples TRBV5-6 to TRBJ1-1, with 8 bases that match TRBD1. This CDR3 has 15 residues. The germline V gene has CDR1 SGHDT and CDR2 YYEEEE. Losses at the gene ends were 1 base for V and 0 bases for J; bases not matched to a gene: 2. The CDR3 here is CASSLMDRVNTEAFF. The CDR3 nucleotides are TGTGCCAGCAGCTTGATGGACAGGGTGAACACTGAAGCTTTCTTT.

J is TRBJ1-5 and V is TRBV18; TRBD1 matches 10 bases. The ends lost 1 base at V and 7 bases at J; junction bases unmatched: 4. Looked up from germline, CDR1 is KGHSH and CDR2 is LQKENI. This CDR3 comprises 15 residues. The CDR3 is CASSPRGTGAQPQHF. The CDR3 DNA follows: TGTGCCAGCTCACCACGGGGGACAGGGGCCCAGCCCCAGCATTTT.

The chain employs TRBV9 and TRBJ2-7, with D perhaps TRBD2 (5 bases). Germline assignment: CDR1 SGDLS and CDR2 YYNGEE. V was pared by 0 bases and J by 4 bases, with 17 bases between. CDR3 length: 16 residues. The CDR3 protein is CASSVGMRGSGYEQYF. CDR3 nucleotide sequence: TGTGCCAGCAGCGTAGGGATGCGTGGGAGTGGTTACGAGCAGTACTTC.

Note on this clone: This same CDR3 is encoded by further DNA sequences in the sample. The chain recombines TRBV7-9 with TRBJ1-1, with 7 positions matching TRBD1. The CDR3 loop spans 15 amino acids. Looked up from germline, CDR1 is SEHNR and CDR2 is FQNEAQ (reference sequence). J lost 0 bases, V lost 5 bases, and 6 bases had no gene match. The CDR3 loop is CASSQQGGLNTEAFF. CDR3 DNA: TGTGCCAGCAGCCAGCAGGGGGGCTTGAACACTGAAGCTTTCTTT.

The rearrangement links TRBV5-1 to TRBJ2-7; 7 bases agree with TRBD1. Germline V lookup: CDR1 SGHRS, CDR2 YFSETQ. The trim removed 0 bases at V and 1 base at J, leaving 7 bases unmatched. CDR3 length: 16 amino acids. The CDR3: CASSLAATGSSYEQYF. CDR3 DNA: TGCGCCAGCAGCTTGGCCGCGACAGGGAGTTCCTACGAGCAGTACTTC.

The rearrangement joins TRBV5-1 to TRBJ2-2, with TRBD1 as a possible D gene (6 bases). CDR3 length: 13 residues. Germline lookup yields CDR1 SGHRS and CDR2 YFSETQ. Trimming removed 0 bases from V and 7 bases from J, with 7 bases in between. The CDR3 spells CASSLEGDGELFF. CDR3 DNA sequence: TGCGCCAGCAGCTTGGAGGGGGACGGGGAGCTGTTTTTT.

The chain combines TRBV7-9 with TRBJ2-2, with 13 nucleotides matching TRBD2. CDR3 length equals 19 residues. Germline V gene data show CDR1 as SEHNR and CDR2 as FQNEAQ (reference sequence). The J segment lost 6 bases and the V segment lost 4 bases, leaving 14 bases of the junction unmatched. This CDR3 reads CASSSGRTSGGREAGELFF. The CDR3 region has the DNA TGTGCCAGCAGCTCGGGACGGACTAGCGGGGGCCGGGAGGCCGGGGAGCTGTTTTTT.

J is TRBJ1-3 and V is TRBV14; 7 positions agree with TRBD1. Germline loops: CDR1 SGHDN, CDR2 FVKESK. The CDR3 covers 15 residues. V was pared by 6 bases and J by 3 bases, with 8 bases of the junction left unmatched. CDR3 nucleotides: TGTGCCAGCAGTGGGACAGCTTACTTTGGAAACACCATATATTTT. Amino acid sequence: CASSGTAYFGNTIYF.

This chain joins TRBV5-1 and TRBJ2-5, with 10 bases aligning to TRBD1. The J call may not be correct, given that the DNA end is closer to TRBJ2-7. CDR1 and CDR2 from the germline V gene are SGHRS and YFSETQ. The CDR3 length is 15 residues. The CDR3 loop reads CASSLTRTGGYEQYF. CDR3 coding DNA: TGCGCCAGCAGCTTGACCAGGACAGGGGGGTACGAGCAGTACTTC.

This rearrangement joins TRBV10-3 to TRBJ2-7, with D perhaps TRBD1 (6 bases). The V gene's germline CDR1 is ENHRY and CDR2 SYGVKD. The CDR3 length is 13 residues. V shed 7 bases and J shed 3 bases, with 13 bases lying between them. Here the CDR3 reads CAITQQGSYEQYF. Here the CDR3 DNA reads TGTGCCATCACTCAGCAGGGGAGCTACGAGCAGTACTTC.

The CDR3 sequence is CAIQEGGNTGELFF. Written as DNA, the CDR3 is TGTGCCATCCAGGAAGGGGGGAACACCGGGGAGCTGTTTTTT. The chain joins TRBV10-3 to TRBJ2-2, with a weak D call TRBD1 (6 bases). The CDR3 loop spans 14 amino acids. V was trimmed by 8 bases and J by 1 base, leaving 11 bases between them. Germline CDR1 is ENHRY and CDR2 is SYGVKD.

The chain joins TRBV2 to TRBJ2-1; maybe TRBD2 (6 bases). Germline V gene sequence: CDR1 SNHLY, CDR2 FYNNEI. The CDR3 totals 13 residues. Trimming took 9 bases from V and 9 from J, leaving 18 bases between them. CDR3: CASNSPGAGEQFF. In DNA, the CDR3 is TGTGCCAGTAACTCGCCGGGAGCCGGTGAGCAGTTCTTC.

The V call is TRBV5-4, the J call TRBJ1-2, with D perhaps matching TRBD1 (6 bases). The CDR3 is made up of 14 amino acids. Germline V CDR1 and CDR2: SGHNT, YYREEE (reference sequence). The V and J ends lost 1 base and 7 bases respectively, with 14 bases between them. DNA for the CDR3: TGTGCCAGCAGCTTGAACCAGGGGCCCGCTGGCTACACCTTC. Translated: CASSLNQGPAGYTF.

This chain connects TRBV2 to TRBJ1-2; the D gene is possibly TRBD1 (6 bases). V lost 4 bases, J lost 3 bases, and 12 bases lay in between. This CDR3 is built from 14 residues. From germline, CDR1 is SNHLY and CDR2 FYNNEI. CDR3 DNA sequence: TGTGCCAGCAGTGGTACAGGGTTGGACTATGGCTACACCTTC. Its protein is CASSGTGLDYGYTF.

The rearrangement links TRBV5-6 to TRBJ1-1; a possible D gene is TRBD1 (5 bases). The CDR3 spans 15 residues. Germline V gene data show CDR1 as SGHDT and CDR2 as YYEEEE. V lost 4 bases, J lost 5 bases, and 18 bases lay in between. CDR3 loop: CASSRRGSGGTEAFF. CDR3 in DNA: TGTGCCAGCAGCCGGAGGGGCTCCGGGGGAACTGAAGCTTTCTTT. The whole variable domain, remainder taken from reference TRBV5-6 and TRBJ1-1, is DAGVTQSPTHLIKTRGQQVTLRCSPKSGHDTVSWYQQALGQGPQFIFQYYEEEERQRGNFPDRFSGHQFPNYSSELNVNALLLGDSALYLCASSRRGSGGTEAFFGQGTRLTVV.

The genes are TRBV5-1 and TRBJ2-1; TRBD2 agrees at 12 bases. With 4 bases clipped from V and 10 bases from J, the junction kept 9 bases outside the gene matches. CDR3 size: 15 residues. CDR1 and CDR2 (germline): SGHRS, YFSETQ. Here the CDR3 reads CASSLWTSGEGEQFF. DNA for the CDR3: TGCGCCAGCAGCCTATGGACTAGCGGGGAGGGAGAGCAGTTCTTC.

The chain uses TRBV5-1 and TRBJ1-2; 9 nucleotides align to TRBD1. The CDR3 is 15 amino acids. V trimming: 0 bases; J trimming: 0 bases; junction bases outside the gene matches: 0. Looked up from germline, CDR1 is SGHRS and CDR2 is YFSETQ. This CDR3 reads CASSLGDRANYGYTF. The CDR3, as DNA: TGCGCCAGCAGCTTGGGGGACAGGGCTAACTATGGCTACACCTTC. Filled out from reference TRBV5-1 and TRBJ1-2, the complete variable domain reads KAGVTQTPRYLIKTRGQQVTLSCSPISGHRSVSWYQQTPGQGLQFLFEYFSETQRNKGNFPGRFSGRQFSNSRSEMNVSTLELGDSALYLCASSLGDRANYGYTFGSGTRLTVV.

This chain connects TRBV29-1 to TRBJ1-5; no definite D call. The V gene lost 4 bases and the J gene lost 5 bases, with 9 bases spanning the gap. CDR3 length: 12 amino acids. Germline V gives CDR1 SQVTM, CDR2 ANQGSEA. In nucleotides, the CDR3 is TGCAGCGTTGGCCAGAGGGATCAGCCCCAGCATTTT. It encodes CSVGQRDQPQHF.

The J gene is TRBJ2-5, the V gene TRBV10-3; possible D gene TRBD1, 6 bases. The CDR3 loop spans 13 amino acids. Germline V gene lookup returns CDR1 ENHRY and CDR2 SYGVKD. Between the trimmed V and J ends, which lost 6 bases and 0 bases, there was a span of 8 bases. The CDR3 nucleotides are TGTGCCATCAGCCGACAGGACCAAGAGACCCAGTACTTC. This sequence encodes CAISRQDQETQYF.

The rearrangement joins TRBV2 to TRBJ2-7; the match to TRBD1 covers 8 bases. With V trimmed by 2 bases and J by 2 bases, 2 bases remained unmatched. CDR3 length: 14 amino acids. The germline V gene encodes CDR1 SNHLY and CDR2 FYNNEI. The CDR3 bases are TGTGCCAGCAGTGAATTACAGGGGGCCTACGAGCAGTACTTC. Amino acid sequence: CASSELQGAYEQYF.

V gene TRBV27 combines with J gene TRBJ1-1; 8 nucleotides align to TRBD1. The CDR3 totals 14 residues. After removal of 3 bases from V and 2 bases from J, the junction contained 2 bases not matched to a gene. CDR1 and CDR2 from the germline V gene are MNHEY and SMNVEV (reference sequence). DNA for the CDR3: TGTGCCAGCAGTTTCGACAGGGGAAACACTGAAGCTTTCTTT. As protein: CASSFDRGNTEAFF.

The rearrangement links TRBV7-8 to TRBJ2-7; 8 bases fit TRBD2. In germline, CDR1 is SGHVS, CDR2 FQNEAQ. The CDR3 covers 14 residues. V lost 1 base to trimming and J lost 2 bases; unmatched junction nucleotides: 1. The DNA for the CDR3 is TGTGCCAGCAGCTTAGTAGCGGGACCCTACGAGCAGTACTTC. This gives the protein CASSLVAGPYEQYF. Supplemented by reference TRBV7-8 and TRBJ2-7, the full variable domain reads GAGVSQSPRYKVAKRGQDVALRCDPISGHVSLFWYQQALGQGPEFLTYFQNEAQLDKSGLPSDRFFAERPEGSVSTLKIQRTQQEDSAVYLCASSLVAGPYEQYFGPGTRLTVT.

The chain couples TRBV5-6 to TRBJ1-3; D possibly corresponds to TRBD1 (5 bases). V lost 0 bases, J lost 6 bases, and 13 bases lay in between. From germline, CDR1 is SGHDT and CDR2 YYEEEE. CDR3 length: 15 amino acids. The DNA for the CDR3 is TGTGCCAGCAGCTTGGTGGAGGGGCGCATAAACACCATATATTTT. Translation: CASSLVEGRINTIYF.

The V gene is TRBV18, the J gene TRBJ2-2, with 11 bases matching TRBD2. Trimming cost V 2 bases and J 0 bases; bases outside gene matches: 5. Germline V gene data show CDR1 as KGHSH and CDR2 as LQKENI. The CDR3 totals 18 residues. DNA of the CDR3: TGTGCCAGCTCACCAATGCTAGCGGGGGGTCCGAACACCGGGGAGCTGTTTTTT. Protein: CASSPMLAGGPNTGELFF.

The chain combines TRBV7-6 with TRBJ2-2; D not certain. The ends were cut back, 5 bases at V and 5 bases at J, with 3 bases in the middle. The CDR3 runs to 11 residues. Germline V lookup: CDR1 SGHVS, CDR2 FNYEAQ. In DNA, the CDR3 is TGTGCCAGCAGCGAGACCGGGGAGCTGTTTTTT. Translation gives CASSETGELFF.

V gene TRBV7-2 combines with J gene TRBJ2-7; 10 bases agree with TRBD1. The J segment lost 2 bases and the V segment lost 3 bases, leaving 10 bases of the junction unmatched. CDR3 size: 17 residues. Germline V gene data show CDR1 as SGHTA and CDR2 as FQGNSA. In DNA, the CDR3 is TGTGCCAGCAGCTTCTCCCTCGGACAGGGGGAAACCTACGAGCAGTACTTC. Encoded protein: CASSFSLGQGETYEQYF.